Sequencing of this T cell receptor beta chain was carried out in a study of blood T cell repertoires in COVID-19. Study information: There were acute and convalescent COVID-19 samples, and they came from the United States, Italy and Spain. Sources were T cells, B-cell-depleted T cells, or PBMCs; the material itself was cDNA or gDNA.

Authors' analysis steps: How many nucleated cells were present was estimated from reference gene primer amplification. TCRdb's copy holds only in-frame clones and misses some; the assay was immunoSEQ multiplex PCR. The DNA gave D and trimming, while V, J and clone size come from that table. Of 86,000 or so clones in the sample, 90% to 95% were seen once. This CDR3 is built from 15 residues. Germline CDR1 reads SGHRS; CDR2 reads YFSETQ. Unmatched junction bases numbered 6, after V lost 0 bases and J lost 6 bases. The clonotype comes from a human donor with active COVID-19. The donor label of this sample is uncertain. The J gene is TRBJ2-3, the V gene TRBV5-1, with 8 bases matching TRBD2. What was sequenced was peripheral blood. Here the CDR3 DNA reads TGCGCCAGCAGCTTGGACGGGAGGGTGTCGGATACGCAGTATTTT. Translating gives CASSLDGRVSDTQYF.